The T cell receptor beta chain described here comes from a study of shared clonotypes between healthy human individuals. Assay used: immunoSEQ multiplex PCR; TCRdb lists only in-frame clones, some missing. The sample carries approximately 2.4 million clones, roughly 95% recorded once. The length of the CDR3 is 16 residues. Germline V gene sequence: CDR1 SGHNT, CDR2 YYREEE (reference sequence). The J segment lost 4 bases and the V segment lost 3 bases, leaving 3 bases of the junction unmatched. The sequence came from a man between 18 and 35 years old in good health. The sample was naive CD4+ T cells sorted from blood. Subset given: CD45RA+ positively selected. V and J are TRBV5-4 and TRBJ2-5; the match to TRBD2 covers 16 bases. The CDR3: CASSSGTSGGAETQYF. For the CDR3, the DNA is TGTGCCAGCAGCTCCGGGACTAGCGGGGGGGCAGAGACCCAGTACTTC.